The next 32 T cell receptor beta chains were all read from a single sample in a study of T cell responses to AZD1222 COVID-19 vaccine. The method was immunoSEQ multiplex PCR; TCRdb's version includes in-frame clones alone and lacks a portion of them. The sample contains 200,000 to 250,000 clones, approximately 94% of which appear only once. The input for sequencing was peripheral blood, taken 28 days after the second dose of the MenACWY control vaccine. The receptor set was obtained from an adult who received the MenACWY meningococcal vaccine as a control.

The chain uses TRBV5-1 and TRBJ2-7; 8 bases line up with TRBD1. J gave up 6 bases and V 2 bases, and 7 bases lay outside the gene matches. Germline loops: CDR1 SGHRS, CDR2 YFSETQ. This CDR3 region has 14 residues. The CDR3 bases are TGCGCCAGCAGCTTTCAGGGGGCTTCTCTCGAGCAGTACTTC. Its protein is CASSFQGASLEQYF.

The chain recombines TRBV7-2 with TRBJ1-6; no reliable D call. V was trimmed by 3 bases and J by 0 bases, leaving 12 bases between them. The CDR3 is 17 amino acids. Germline V lookup: CDR1 SGHTA, CDR2 FQGNSA. CDR3 protein: CASSFTPQSSYNSPLHF. The CDR3 coding sequence is TGTGCCAGCAGCTTTACCCCCCAGAGCTCCTATAATTCACCCCTCCACTTT.

This chain joins TRBV29-1 and TRBJ1-4; 9 bases fit TRBD1. V lost 7 bases and J lost 8; bases outside the gene matches: 14. This CDR3 has 15 residues. Germline V lookup: CDR1 SQVTM, CDR2 ANQGSEA. CDR3 nucleotide sequence: TGCAGCGCATCCCTAACAGGGGGCCAGAGAGAAAAACTGTTTTTT. Translated: CSASLTGGQREKLFF.

This chain links TRBV2 with TRBJ2-7; tentative D call: TRBD2 (6 bases). The CDR3 extends over 12 amino acids. The V gene's germline CDR1 is SNHLY and CDR2 FYNNEI. The ends were cut back, 9 bases at V and 3 bases at J, with 12 bases in the middle. This CDR3 is CARRDSNYEQYF. Here the CDR3 DNA reads TGTGCCAGAAGGGACTCGAACTACGAGCAGTACTTC.

This clone was detected once. V is TRBV6-5 and J is TRBJ1-5, with D maybe TRBD1 (5 bases). Germline assignment: CDR1 MNHEY and CDR2 SVGAGI. This CDR3 is 13 amino acids long. V lost 7 bases, J lost 3 bases, and 10 bases lay in between. This CDR3 reads CASTGGDNQPQHF. The CDR3 DNA reads as TGTGCCAGCACGGGAGGGGACAATCAGCCCCAGCATTTT.

This chain joins TRBV9 and TRBJ1-2, with 8 bases aligning to TRBD1. The length of the CDR3 is 15 residues. Germline trimming cut 3 bases from V and 4 bases from J; bases unmatched to any gene: 8. CDR1 and CDR2 from the germline V gene are SGDLS and YYNGEE. This CDR3 is CASSARQGSPYGYTF. CDR3 DNA: TGTGCCAGCAGCGCACGACAGGGGTCCCCCTATGGCTACACCTTC.

The chain carries TRBV7-9 and TRBJ2-3; possible D gene TRBD2, 6 bases. The CDR3 contains 16 residues. Germline values: CDR1 SEHNR, CDR2 FQNEAQ (reference sequence). Between the trimmed V and J ends, which lost 5 bases and 5 bases, there was a span of 20 bases. This CDR3 reads CASSHLRPLGGDTQYF. Written as DNA, the CDR3 is TGTGCCAGCAGCCATTTGAGGCCCTTGGGGGGAGATACGCAGTATTTT.

This clone was counted once. The chain is built from TRBV7-2 and TRBJ1-5, with unresolved D. The CDR3 is 14 amino acids. Germline V gene data show CDR1 as SGHTA and CDR2 as FQGNSA. V was cut by 1 base and J by 4 bases, with 8 bases left in between. The chain's CDR3 is CASSLERINQPQHF. In DNA, the CDR3 is TGTGCCAGCAGCTTAGAACGGATTAATCAGCCCCAGCATTTT.

Details on this clone: At one of its ends the junction is not consistent with the germline gene, which may arise from a read error. The CDR3 sequence is CVSSVRVGGANIQYF. CDR3 coding DNA: TGTGTCAGCAGTGTCAGGGTGGGAGGTGCGAACATTCAGTACTTC. The gene calls are TRBV28 and TRBJ2-4, with D possibly matching TRBD2 (6 bases). There are 15 residues in the CDR3. CDR1 MDHEN and CDR2 SYDVKM come from the germline V gene.

The chain employs TRBV29-1 and TRBJ1-1; unclear D gene. The V gene's germline CDR1 is SQVTM and CDR2 ANQGSEA. The CDR3 loop spans 12 amino acids. V shed 3 bases and J shed 8 bases, with 13 bases lying between them. As DNA, the CDR3 is TGCAGCGTTGATCCCAGGCTGGACGAAGCTTTCTTT. It yields the protein CSVDPRLDEAFF.

The chain links TRBV7-8 to TRBJ2-7; 9 bases map to TRBD1. Germline trimming cut 5 bases from V and 2 bases from J; bases unmatched to any gene: 7. In germline, CDR1 is SGHVS, CDR2 FQNEAQ. This CDR3 has 15 residues. CDR3 bases: TGTGCCAGCAGCACTCGGACAGGGGCAACCTACGAGCAGTACTTC. The encoded protein is CASSTRTGATYEQYF.

The CDR3 DNA is TGTGCCTGGAGAGCCGGGACCCTGGATGGCTACACCTTC. This encodes CAWRAGTLDGYTF. The rearrangement joins TRBV30 to TRBJ1-2, with a weak D call TRBD1 (5 bases). The CDR3 loop spans 13 amino acids. Germline values: CDR1 GTSNPN, CDR2 SVGIG (reference sequence). Between the trimmed V and J ends, which lost 3 bases and 6 bases, there was a span of 14 bases.

The gene calls are TRBV7-9 and TRBJ1-1; D remains ambiguous. V was clipped by 6 bases and J by 6 bases, with 14 bases between them. The CDR3 runs to 13 residues. The germline V gene encodes CDR1 SEHNR and CDR2 FQNEAQ (reference sequence). The CDR3 loop reads CASSHSLVPEAFF. CDR3 nucleotides: TGTGCCAGCAGTCACAGTTTGGTCCCTGAAGCTTTCTTT.

CDR3 protein: CASSHGRINEKLFF. CDR3 DNA sequence: TGTGCCAGCAGCCACGGACGGATTAATGAAAAACTGTTTTTT. The chain is built from TRBV28 and TRBJ1-4; D remains unclear. Trimming took off 6 bases at V and 4 bases at J, with 12 bases between the two ends. CDR1 is MDHEN and CDR2 is SYDVKM in the germline V gene. The CDR3 is 14 amino acids.

The rearrangement links TRBV5-1 to TRBJ1-5; D is possibly TRBD1 (5 bases). The CDR3 consists of 14 residues. Trimming took off 1 base at V and 5 bases at J, with 10 bases between the two ends. Germline V gives CDR1 SGHRS, CDR2 YFSETQ. The CDR3 spells CASSLTGLDQPQHF. For the CDR3, the DNA is TGCGCCAGCAGCTTGACAGGTCTGGATCAGCCCCAGCATTTT.

The chain has TRBV7-9 and TRBJ2-3; the match to TRBD2 covers 8 bases. CDR3 length equals 19 residues. Germline-derived CDR1 and CDR2 are SEHNR and FQNEAQ (reference sequence). J gave up 0 bases and V 1 base, and 12 bases lay outside the gene matches. CDR3: CASSLGEGSGAASTDTQYF. The DNA of the CDR3 is TGTGCCAGCAGCTTAGGGGAGGGTAGCGGGGCTGCTAGCACAGATACGCAGTATTTT.

The rearrangement links TRBV20-1 to TRBJ2-1; D is possibly TRBD1 (5 bases). Germline loops: CDR1 DFQATT, CDR2 SNEGSKA (reference sequence). With 5 bases removed from V and 8 bases from J, the gap between germline ends came to 7 bases. This CDR3 spans 10 amino acids. For the CDR3, the DNA is TGCAGTGCTCTAGGGGATGAGCAGTTCTTC. Protein sequence: CSALGDEQFF.

The CDR3, as DNA: TGTGCCAGCAGTGACTCACAGGGGATGAACACTGAAGCTTTCTTT. Translation gives CASSDSQGMNTEAFF. The V and J genes are TRBV2 and TRBJ1-1; 7 bases line up with TRBD1. The germline V gene encodes CDR1 SNHLY and CDR2 FYNNEI. J lost 0 bases, V lost 3 bases, and 4 bases had no gene match. The CDR3 contains 15 residues.

This rearrangement joins TRBV5-4 to TRBJ2-7; the match to TRBD1 covers 7 bases. J gave up 4 bases and V 4 bases, and 8 bases lay outside the gene matches. The CDR3 totals 14 residues. Germline V gives CDR1 SGHNT, CDR2 YYREEE (reference sequence). CDR3 sequence (DNA): TGTGCCAGCAGCGTCCGGGACAGAGATTACGAGCAGTACTTC. Its translation: CASSVRDRDYEQYF.

This chain links TRBV19 with TRBJ2-7, with D maybe TRBD1 (5 bases). CDR1 is LNHDA and CDR2 is SQIVND in the germline V gene (reference sequence). This CDR3 has 13 amino acids. The CDR3 sequence: CAETGRTSYEQYF. The CDR3 DNA reads TGTGCGGAAACGGGTAGGACATCCTACGAGCAGTACTTC.

The CDR3 DNA follows: TGTGCCAGCAGTCCGGGACAGGGTCGCGGGGCCTCCTACGAGCAGTACTTC. It codes for CASSPGQGRGASYEQYF. V and J are TRBV27 and TRBJ2-7; 9 nucleotides agree with TRBD1. The CDR3 sequence is 17 residues long. J gave up 0 bases and V 5 bases, and 11 bases lay outside the gene matches. CDR1 and CDR2 (germline): MNHEY, SMNVEV (reference sequence).

The chain joins TRBV27 to TRBJ2-7; TRBD1 is a possible D gene (5 bases). The CDR3 sequence is 13 residues long. V was shortened by 2 bases and J by 7 bases, with 12 bases between the two germline ends. Germline loops: CDR1 MNHEY, CDR2 SMNVEV (reference sequence). The CDR3 loop reads CASSLRGEREQYF. CDR3 bases: TGTGCCAGCAGTTTAAGGGGCGAGAGGGAGCAGTACTTC.

V usage is TRBV9 and J usage is TRBJ2-1; maybe TRBD2 (6 bases). The CDR3 covers 12 residues. With 7 bases removed from V and 9 bases from J, the gap between germline ends came to 14 bases. CDR1 and CDR2 (germline): SGDLS, YYNGEE. CDR3 residues: CASEGLSFEQFF. The DNA of the CDR3 is TGTGCCAGCGAGGGACTGTCTTTTGAGCAGTTCTTC.

This chain connects TRBV24-1 to TRBJ2-3, with 12 bases identical to TRBD2. Germline CDR1 and CDR2: KGHDR and SFDVKD. The CDR3 extends over 19 amino acids. Trimming removed 4 bases from V and 4 bases from J; junction bases left unmatched: 14. The CDR3 DNA follows: TGTGCCACCAGTGACCCCTCACTAGCGGGAGGTTTCGGCTCAGATACGCAGTATTTT. It is translated as CATSDPSLAGGFGSDTQYF.

The rearrangement uses TRBV27 and TRBJ2-1; 13 bases line up with TRBD2. The V gene's germline CDR1 is MNHEY and CDR2 SMNVEV (reference sequence). The CDR3 length is 17 residues. After removal of 3 bases from V and 10 bases from J, the junction contained 12 bases not matched to a gene. The CDR3 bases are TGTGCCAGCAGTTTCCTAACTAGCGGGGGGGCGTGGGTCGAGCAGTTCTTC. Its translation is CASSFLTSGGAWVEQFF.

This clone showed up just a few times. The chain carries TRBV29-1 and TRBJ2-1, with 13 positions matching TRBD2. This CDR3 contains 19 residues. The germline V gene has CDR1 SQVTM and CDR2 ANQGSEA. Germline trimming cut 0 bases from V and 0 bases from J; bases unmatched to any gene: 8. Here the CDR3 reads CSVEDPGTSGADSYNEQFF. The CDR3 DNA reads TGCAGCGTTGAAGATCCTGGGACTAGCGGGGCCGACTCCTACAATGAGCAGTTCTTC.

The J gene is TRBJ1-5, the V gene TRBV28; the D gene is possibly TRBD1 (5 bases). The germline gives CDR1 MDHEN, CDR2 SYDVKM. The CDR3 length is 12 residues. The germline V and J ends were trimmed by 6 bases and 4 bases, with 7 bases remaining between them. Written as DNA, the CDR3 is TGTGCCAGCAGACCAGGGAATCAGCCCCAGCATTTT. Protein sequence: CASRPGNQPQHF.

The V gene is TRBV2, the J gene TRBJ2-5; 7 bases agree with TRBD1. The CDR3 has 13 residues. V trimming: 7 bases; J trimming: 2 bases; junction bases outside the gene matches: 4. Germline loops: CDR1 SNHLY, CDR2 FYNNEI. CDR3: CASTATGQETQYF. CDR3 nucleotides: TGTGCCAGCACTGCGACAGGGCAAGAGACCCAGTACTTC.

The rearrangement uses TRBV7-3 and TRBJ1-1, with D perhaps TRBD1 (6 bases). V was clipped by 1 base and J by 1 base, with 10 bases between them. Germline CDR1 SGHTA, CDR2 FQGTGA. The CDR3 extends over 15 amino acids. The CDR3 loop reads CASSLNGGTNTEAFF. In DNA form, the CDR3 reads TGTGCCAGCAGCTTAAATGGGGGCACGAACACTGAAGCTTTCTTT. Using reference TRBV7-3 and TRBJ1-1 for the parts outside the CDR3, the full variable domain is GAGVSQTPSNKVTEKGKYVELRCDPISGHTALYWYRQSLGQGPEFLIYFQGTGAADDSGLPNDRFFAVRPEGSVSTLKIQRTERGDSAVYLCASSLNGGTNTEAFFGQGTRLTVV.

The chain has TRBV28 and TRBJ1-2; weak D call: TRBD1 (5 bases). Germline V lookup: CDR1 MDHEN, CDR2 SYDVKM. V lost 10 bases and J 8 bases, leaving 20 bases between the germline ends. The CDR3 consists of 13 residues. Here the CDR3 DNA reads TGTGCCATCAACGGGGCCGGGGGAGGCGGCTACACCTTC. As protein: CAINGAGGGGYTF.

The chain is built from TRBV19 and TRBJ1-1; D gene uncertain. Germline-derived CDR1 and CDR2 are LNHDA and SQIVND (reference sequence). CDR3 length: 13 residues. Between the trimmed V and J ends, which lost 5 bases and 4 bases, there was a span of 11 bases. CDR3 sequence (DNA): TGTGCCAGTAGTGAATCAGAGGGCACTGAAGCTTTCTTT. This gives the protein CASSESEGTEAFF.

The J gene is TRBJ2-5, the V gene TRBV18, with D possibly being TRBD1 (6 bases). In germline, CDR1 is KGHSH, CDR2 LQKENI. Deletions cut 2 bases from V and 5 bases from J, with 9 bases between. The CDR3 contains 13 residues. This chain's CDR3 is CASSPRQGETQYF. CDR3 DNA: TGTGCCAGCTCACCAAGGCAGGGGGAGACCCAGTACTTC.